This note documents a single TCR beta chain sequence. The method was immunoSEQ multiplex PCR; TCRdb's version includes in-frame clones alone and lacks a portion of them. This table has about 19,000 clones, over 80% appearing once. Specified treatment: preoperative locoregional IRX-2 cytokine immunotherapy. Preoperative locoregional IRX-2 cytokine immunotherapy was tested in the phase Ib source study. The sample comes from a study of preoperative IRX-2 immunotherapy in early breast cancer. V was trimmed by 2 bases and J by 3 bases, leaving 11 bases between them. CDR3 length: 14 amino acids. Germline assignment: CDR1 MDHEN and CDR2 SYDVKM.

The rearrangement links TRBV28 to TRBJ2-7, with D possibly being TRBD2 (5 bases). The sequences come from lymph node tissue, collected after IRX-2 immunotherapy. The sequence derives from a human donor with breast cancer. The CDR3 nucleotides are TGTGCCAGCAGTTTAACGGGGAAATTCTACGAGCAGTACTTC. It yields the protein CASSLTGKFYEQYF.